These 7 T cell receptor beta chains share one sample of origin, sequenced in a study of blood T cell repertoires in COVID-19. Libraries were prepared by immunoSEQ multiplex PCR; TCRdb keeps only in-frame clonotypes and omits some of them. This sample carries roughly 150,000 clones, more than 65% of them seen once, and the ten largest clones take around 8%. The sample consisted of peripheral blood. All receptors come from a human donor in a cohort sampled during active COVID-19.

CDR3 nucleotides: TGTGCCAGCAGCTTAGTTGCGGGGGGGTACAATGAGCAGTTCTTC. Its translation: CASSLVAGGYNEQFF. The chain carries TRBV7-2 and TRBJ2-1; 9 bases agree with TRBD2. J was trimmed by 4 bases and V by 1 base; bases with no gene match: 2. The CDR3 covers 15 residues. From germline, CDR1 is SGHTA and CDR2 FQGNSA.

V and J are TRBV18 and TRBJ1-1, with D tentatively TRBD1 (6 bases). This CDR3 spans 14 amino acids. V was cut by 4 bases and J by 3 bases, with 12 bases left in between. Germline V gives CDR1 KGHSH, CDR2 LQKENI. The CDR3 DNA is TGTGCCAGCTCACGAACAGGGATGGACACTGAAGCTTTCTTT. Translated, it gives CASSRTGMDTEAFF.

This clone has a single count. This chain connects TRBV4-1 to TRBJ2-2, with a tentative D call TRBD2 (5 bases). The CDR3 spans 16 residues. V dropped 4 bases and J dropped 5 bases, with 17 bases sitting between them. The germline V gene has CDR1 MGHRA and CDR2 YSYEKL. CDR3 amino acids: CASSPSLASRTGELFF. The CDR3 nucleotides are TGCGCCAGCAGCCCCAGCCTTGCTAGCCGAACCGGGGAGCTGTTTTTT.

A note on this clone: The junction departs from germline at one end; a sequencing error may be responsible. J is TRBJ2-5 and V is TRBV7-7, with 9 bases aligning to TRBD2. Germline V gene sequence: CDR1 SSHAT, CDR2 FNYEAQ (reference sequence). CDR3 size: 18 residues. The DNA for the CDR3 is TGTGCTAGCAGCTTAGCGCTATGGAAGCGGGGGGCGCGGGAGACCCAGTACTTC. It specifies CASSLALWKRGARETQYF.

CDR3 bases: TGTGCCAGCAGCTCCCCAGGCGGGGGGAGCTCCTACAATGAGCAGTTCTTC. Translation gives CASSSPGGGSSYNEQFF. The chain carries TRBV7-9 and TRBJ2-1, with 8 bases lining up with TRBD2. CDR3 length: 17 residues. V lost 4 bases and J lost 0; bases outside the gene matches: 8. Germline V CDR1 and CDR2: SEHNR, FQNEAQ (reference sequence).

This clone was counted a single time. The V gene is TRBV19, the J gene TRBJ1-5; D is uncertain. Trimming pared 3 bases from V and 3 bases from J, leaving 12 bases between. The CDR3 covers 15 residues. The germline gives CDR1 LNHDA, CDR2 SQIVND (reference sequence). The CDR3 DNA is TGTGCCAGTAGTATGGGCGGGGTTGACAATCAGCCCCAGCATTTT. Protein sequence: CASSMGGVDNQPQHF.

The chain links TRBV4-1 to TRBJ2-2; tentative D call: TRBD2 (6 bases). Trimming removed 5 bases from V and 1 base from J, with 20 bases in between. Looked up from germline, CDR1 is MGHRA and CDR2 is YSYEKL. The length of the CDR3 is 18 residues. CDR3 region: CASSSGGVSDGNTGELFF. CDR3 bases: TGCGCCAGCAGCTCCGGGGGTGTGTCCGACGGGAACACCGGGGAGCTGTTTTTT.